The following is a T cell receptor (beta chain) sequence with its context. Sequencing relied on immunoSEQ assay v3.0, run at survey level. TCRdb's table, derived via immunoSEQ multiplex PCR, lists solely in-frame clones and lacks some. The sample has approximately 21,000 clones; more than 75% are singletons. This entry belongs to a study of long-term antiretroviral therapy in people with HIV. This sequence originates from a man aged 55 to 70 with HIV. The sequences come from unsorted PBMCs, collected 2.3 years after starting antiretroviral therapy.

The CDR3 sequence: CASILNRVETEAFF. The CDR3 coding sequence is TGTGCCAGCATCCTAAACAGGGTGGAGACTGAAGCTTTCTTT. V is TRBV5-6 and J is TRBJ1-1; perhaps TRBD1 as D (6 bases). Per germline, CDR1 SGHDT and CDR2 YYEEEE. Trimming removed 6 bases at V and 5 bases at J, with 17 bases between. This CDR3 is 14 amino acids long.